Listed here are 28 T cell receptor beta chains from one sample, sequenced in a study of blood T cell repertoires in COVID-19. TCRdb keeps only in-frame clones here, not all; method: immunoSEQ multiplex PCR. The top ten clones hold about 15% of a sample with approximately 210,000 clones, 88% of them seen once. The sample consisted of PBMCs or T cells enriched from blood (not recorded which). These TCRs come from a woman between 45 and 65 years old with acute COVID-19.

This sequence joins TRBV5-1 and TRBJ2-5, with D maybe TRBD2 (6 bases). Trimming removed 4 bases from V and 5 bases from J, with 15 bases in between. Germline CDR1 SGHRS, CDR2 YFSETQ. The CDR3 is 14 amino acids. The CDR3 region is CASSPAPGVETQYF. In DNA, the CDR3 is TGCGCCAGCAGCCCGGCGCCGGGAGTGGAGACCCAGTACTTC.

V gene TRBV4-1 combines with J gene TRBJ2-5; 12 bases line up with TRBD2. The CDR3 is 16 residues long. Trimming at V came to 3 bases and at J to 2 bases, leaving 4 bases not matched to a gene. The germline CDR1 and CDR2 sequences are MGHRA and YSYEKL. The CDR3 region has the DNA TGCGCCAGCAGCCATCCTAGCGGGGGGGATCAAGAGACCCAGTACTTC. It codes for CASSHPSGGDQETQYF.

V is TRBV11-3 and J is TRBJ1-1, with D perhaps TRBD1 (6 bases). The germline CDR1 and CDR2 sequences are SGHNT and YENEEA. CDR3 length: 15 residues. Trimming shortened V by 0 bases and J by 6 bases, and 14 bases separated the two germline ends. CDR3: CASSLDSGGASEAFF. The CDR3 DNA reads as TGTGCCAGCAGCTTAGATTCGGGGGGCGCATCTGAAGCTTTCTTT.

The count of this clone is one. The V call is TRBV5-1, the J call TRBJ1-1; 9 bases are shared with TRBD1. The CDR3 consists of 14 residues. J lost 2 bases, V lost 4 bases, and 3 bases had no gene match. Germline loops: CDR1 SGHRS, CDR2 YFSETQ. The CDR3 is CASSPTGGNTEAFF. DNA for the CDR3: TGCGCCAGCAGCCCGACAGGGGGAAACACTGAAGCTTTCTTT.

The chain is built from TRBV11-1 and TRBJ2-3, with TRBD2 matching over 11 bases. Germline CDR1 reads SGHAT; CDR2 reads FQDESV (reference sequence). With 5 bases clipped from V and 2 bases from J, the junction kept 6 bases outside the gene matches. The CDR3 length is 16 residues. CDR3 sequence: CASSVSSGGNTDTQYF. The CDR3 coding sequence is TGTGCCAGCAGCGTCTCTAGCGGGGGGAACACAGATACGCAGTATTTT.

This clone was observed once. CDR3 DNA sequence: TGCAGCGTTATAGGGCTAGCGGCCCCTCTCCTCTCCTACAATGAGCAGTTCTTC. Protein product: CSVIGLAAPLLSYNEQFF. This chain joins TRBV29-1 and TRBJ2-1, with 7 bases matching TRBD2. The CDR3 sequence is 18 residues long. Germline-derived CDR1 and CDR2 are SQVTM and ANQGSEA. V lost 5 bases to trimming and J lost 0 bases; unmatched junction nucleotides: 16.

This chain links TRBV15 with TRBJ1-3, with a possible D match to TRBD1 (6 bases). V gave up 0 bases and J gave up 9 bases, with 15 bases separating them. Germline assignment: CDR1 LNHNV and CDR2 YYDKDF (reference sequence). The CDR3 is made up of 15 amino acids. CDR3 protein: CATSRDHIVGGTIYF. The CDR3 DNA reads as TGTGCCACCAGCAGAGATCATATTGTAGGGGGCACCATATATTTT.

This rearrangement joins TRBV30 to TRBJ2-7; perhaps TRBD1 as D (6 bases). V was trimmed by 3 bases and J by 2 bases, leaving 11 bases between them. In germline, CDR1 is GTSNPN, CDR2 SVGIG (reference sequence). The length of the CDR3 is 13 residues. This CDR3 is CAWSLQGPYEQYF. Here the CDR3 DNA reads TGTGCCTGGAGCTTACAGGGTCCCTACGAGCAGTACTTC.

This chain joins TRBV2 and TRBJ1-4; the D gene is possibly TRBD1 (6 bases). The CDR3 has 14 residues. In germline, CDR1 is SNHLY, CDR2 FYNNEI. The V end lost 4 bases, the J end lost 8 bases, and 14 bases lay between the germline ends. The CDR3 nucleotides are TGTGCCAGCAGTGTAAAACAGGGTCGGGAAAAACTGTTTTTT. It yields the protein CASSVKQGREKLFF. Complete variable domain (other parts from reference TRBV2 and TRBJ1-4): EPEVTQTPSHQVTQMGQEVILRCVPISNHLYFYWYRQILGQKVEFLVSFYNNEISEKSEIFDDQFSVERPDGSNFTLKIRSTKLEDSAMYFCASSVKQGREKLFFGSGTQLSVL.

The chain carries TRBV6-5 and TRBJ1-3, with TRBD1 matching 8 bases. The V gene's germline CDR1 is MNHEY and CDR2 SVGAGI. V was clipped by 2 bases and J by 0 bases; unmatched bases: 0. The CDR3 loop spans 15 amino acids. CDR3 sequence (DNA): TGTGCCAGCAGTTACACAGGGGGCTCTGGAAACACCATATATTTT. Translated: CASSYTGGSGNTIYF.

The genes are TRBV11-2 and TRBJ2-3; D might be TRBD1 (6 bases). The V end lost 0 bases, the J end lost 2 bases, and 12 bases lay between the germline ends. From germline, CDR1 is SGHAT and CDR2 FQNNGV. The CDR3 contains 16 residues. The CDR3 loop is CASSLDLGDNTDTQYF. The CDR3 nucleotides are TGTGCCAGCAGCTTAGATCTTGGGGACAACACAGATACGCAGTATTTT. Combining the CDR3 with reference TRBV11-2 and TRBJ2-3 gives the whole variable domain EAGVAQSPRYKIIEKRQSVAFWCNPISGHATLYWYQQILGQGPKLLIQFQNNGVVDDSQLPKDRFSAERLKGVDSTLKIQPAKLEDSAVYLCASSLDLGDNTDTQYFGPGTRLTVL.

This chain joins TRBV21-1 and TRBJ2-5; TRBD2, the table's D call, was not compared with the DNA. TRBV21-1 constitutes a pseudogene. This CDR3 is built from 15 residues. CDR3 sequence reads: CASSDGGRRVWTQYF. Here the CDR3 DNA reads TGTGCCAGCAGCGATGGCGGGAGGCGGGTTTGGACCCAGTACTTC.

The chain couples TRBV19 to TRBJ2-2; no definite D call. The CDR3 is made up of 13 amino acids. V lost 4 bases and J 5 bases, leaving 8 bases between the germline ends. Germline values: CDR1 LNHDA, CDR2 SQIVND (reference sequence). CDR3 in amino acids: CASSTQITGELFF. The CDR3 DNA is TGTGCCAGTAGTACACAGATAACCGGGGAGCTGTTTTTT.

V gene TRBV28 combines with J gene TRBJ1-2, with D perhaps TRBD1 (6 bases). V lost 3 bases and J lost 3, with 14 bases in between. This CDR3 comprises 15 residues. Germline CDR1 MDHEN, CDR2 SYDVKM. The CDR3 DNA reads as TGTGCCAGCAGTTTTCCCCCGGGACACCACTATGGCTACACCTTC. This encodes CASSFPPGHHYGYTF.

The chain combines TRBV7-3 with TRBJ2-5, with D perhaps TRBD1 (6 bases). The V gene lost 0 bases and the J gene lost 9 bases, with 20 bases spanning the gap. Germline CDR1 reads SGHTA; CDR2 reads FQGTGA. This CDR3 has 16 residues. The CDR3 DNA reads TGTGCCAGCAGCTTAACCCCAGGGGCCGGTGCTGGATCCCAGTACTTC. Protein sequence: CASSLTPGAGAGSQYF.

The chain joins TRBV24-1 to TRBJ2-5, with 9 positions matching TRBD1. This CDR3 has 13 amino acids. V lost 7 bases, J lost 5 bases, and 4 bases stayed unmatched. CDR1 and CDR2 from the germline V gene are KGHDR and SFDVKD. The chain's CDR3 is CATRQGARETQYF. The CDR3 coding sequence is TGTGCCACCAGACAGGGGGCGCGGGAGACCCAGTACTTC.

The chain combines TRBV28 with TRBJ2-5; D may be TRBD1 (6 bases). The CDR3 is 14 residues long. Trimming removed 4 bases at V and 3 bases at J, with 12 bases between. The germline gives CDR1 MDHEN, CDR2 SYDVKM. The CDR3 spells CASSWDGQKETQYF. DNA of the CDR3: TGTGCCAGCAGTTGGGACGGACAGAAAGAGACCCAGTACTTC.

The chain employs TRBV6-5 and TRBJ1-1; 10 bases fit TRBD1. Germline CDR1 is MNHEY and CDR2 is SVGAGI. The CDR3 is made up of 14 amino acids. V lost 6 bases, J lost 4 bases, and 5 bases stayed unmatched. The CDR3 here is CASRTGTGVTEAFF. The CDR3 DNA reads TGTGCCAGCAGGACCGGGACAGGGGTCACTGAAGCTTTCTTT.

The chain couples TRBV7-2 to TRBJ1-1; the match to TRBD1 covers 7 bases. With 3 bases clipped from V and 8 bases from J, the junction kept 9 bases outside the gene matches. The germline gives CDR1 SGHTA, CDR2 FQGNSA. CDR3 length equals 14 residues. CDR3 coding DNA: TGTGCCAGCAGCTTCACACAGGGGCTACGAGAAGCTTTCTTT. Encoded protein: CASSFTQGLREAFF.

The CDR3 protein is CASSSPSSSPPYEQYF. The CDR3 DNA sequence: TGTGCCAGCAGCAGTCCTAGCAGTAGTCCACCCTACGAGCAGTACTTC. V usage is TRBV7-9 and J usage is TRBJ2-7, with D possibly being TRBD2 (5 bases). CDR1 is SEHNR and CDR2 is FQNEAQ in the germline V gene (reference sequence). Trimming left V 5 bases short and J 2 bases short, with 19 bases between. This CDR3 contains 16 residues.

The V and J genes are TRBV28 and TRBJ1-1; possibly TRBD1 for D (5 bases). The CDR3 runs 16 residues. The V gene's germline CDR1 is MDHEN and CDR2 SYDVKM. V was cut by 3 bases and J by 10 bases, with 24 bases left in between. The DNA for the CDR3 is TGTGCCAGCAGTTTGAGCGTCCCCCCTAGGGGTTTCGGAGCTTTCTTT. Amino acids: CASSLSVPPRGFGAFF.

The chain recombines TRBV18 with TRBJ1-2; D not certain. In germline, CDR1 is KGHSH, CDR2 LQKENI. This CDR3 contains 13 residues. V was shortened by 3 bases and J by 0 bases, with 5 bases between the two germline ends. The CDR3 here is CASSPGSNYGYTF. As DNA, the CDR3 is TGTGCCAGCTCACCGGGCTCTAACTATGGCTACACCTTC.

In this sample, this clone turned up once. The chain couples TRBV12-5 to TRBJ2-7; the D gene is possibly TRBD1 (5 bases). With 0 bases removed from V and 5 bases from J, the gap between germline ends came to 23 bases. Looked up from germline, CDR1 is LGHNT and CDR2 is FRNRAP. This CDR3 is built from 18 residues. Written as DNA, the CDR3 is TGTGCTAGTGGTTTGGTACGTCTTAGTGGGGCCACATGGGACGAGCAGTACTTC. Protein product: CASGLVRLSGATWDEQYF.

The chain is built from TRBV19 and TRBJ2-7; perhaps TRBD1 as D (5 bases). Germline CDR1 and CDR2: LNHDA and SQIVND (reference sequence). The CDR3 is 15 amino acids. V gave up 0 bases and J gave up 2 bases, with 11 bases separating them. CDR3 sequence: CASSIDQGRTYEQYF. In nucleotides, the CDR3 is TGTGCCAGTAGTATAGATCAGGGCAGAACCTACGAGCAGTACTTC.

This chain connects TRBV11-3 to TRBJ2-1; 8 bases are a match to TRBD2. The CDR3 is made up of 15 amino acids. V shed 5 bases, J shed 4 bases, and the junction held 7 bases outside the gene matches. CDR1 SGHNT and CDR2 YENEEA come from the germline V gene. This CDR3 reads CASSPLAGPYNEQFF. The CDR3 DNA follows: TGTGCCAGCAGCCCCCTAGCGGGTCCATACAATGAGCAGTTCTTC.

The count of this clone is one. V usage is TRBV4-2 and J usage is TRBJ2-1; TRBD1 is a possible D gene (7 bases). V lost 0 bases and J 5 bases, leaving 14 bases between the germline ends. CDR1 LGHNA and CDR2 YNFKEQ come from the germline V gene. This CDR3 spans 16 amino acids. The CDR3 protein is CASSQDGGGVHNEQFF. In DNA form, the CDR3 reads TGTGCCAGCAGCCAAGATGGAGGGGGCGTCCACAATGAGCAGTTCTTC.

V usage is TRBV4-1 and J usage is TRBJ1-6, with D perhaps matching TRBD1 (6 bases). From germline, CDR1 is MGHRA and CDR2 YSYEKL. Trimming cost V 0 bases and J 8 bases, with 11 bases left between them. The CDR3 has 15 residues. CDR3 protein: CASSQEERGYSPLHF. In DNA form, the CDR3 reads TGCGCCAGCAGCCAAGAGGAAAGGGGGTATTCACCCCTCCACTTT.

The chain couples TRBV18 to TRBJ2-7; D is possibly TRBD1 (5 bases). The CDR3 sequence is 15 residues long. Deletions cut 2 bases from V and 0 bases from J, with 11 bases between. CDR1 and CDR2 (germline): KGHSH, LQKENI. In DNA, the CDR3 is TGTGCCAGCTCACCATTTCAGGGTCTCTCCTACGAGCAGTACTTC. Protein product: CASSPFQGLSYEQYF.